This entry lists 18 T cell receptor beta chains sequenced from one sample in a study of T cell responses to AZD1222 COVID-19 vaccine. Here immunoSEQ multiplex PCR was the method, and the copy in TCRdb shows in-frame clones only, minus some. Found here are around 99,000 clones, about 85% of them singletons; the top ten hold 4.8%. This sample comprised peripheral blood, obtained 28 days after the second AZD1222 dose. The origin of the receptors is an adult who received the AZD1222 COVID-19 vaccine.

The rearrangement uses TRBV27 and TRBJ2-1; D tentatively fits TRBD1 or TRBD2 (5 bases each). V was cut by 6 bases and J by 4 bases, with 13 bases left in between. The CDR3 spans 14 residues. The germline gives CDR1 MNHEY, CDR2 SMNVEV (reference sequence). Here the CDR3 reads CASSRDRGYNEQFF. DNA for the CDR3: TGTGCCAGCAGCCGGGACCGGGGTTACAATGAGCAGTTCTTC.

V usage is TRBV3-1 (or the pseudogene TRBV3-2) and J usage is TRBJ1-2; D is unclear. Deletions cut 0 bases from V and 2 bases from J, with 7 bases between. The germline CDR1 and CDR2 sequences are LGHDT and YNNKEL (reference sequence). The CDR3 totals 14 residues. As DNA, the CDR3 is TGTGCCAGCAGCCAAGAGGGATCGAACTATGGCTACACCTTC. Its translation: CASSQEGSNYGYTF.

A single count supports this clone. The CDR3 sequence is CASSPPTGTGYQPQHF. CDR3 DNA: TGTGCCAGCTCACCTCCCACCGGGACAGGGTATCAGCCCCAGCATTTT. The chain recombines TRBV18 with TRBJ1-5; 9 nucleotides match TRBD1. Germline values: CDR1 KGHSH, CDR2 LQKENI. The V and J ends lost 3 bases and 5 bases, in that order; junction bases with no gene match: 8. The CDR3 has 16 residues. The full variable domain, completed using reference TRBV18 and TRBJ1-5, is NAGVMQNPRHLVRRRGQEARLRCSPMKGHSHVYWYRQLPEEGLKFMVYLQKENIIDESGMPKERFSAEFPKEGPSILRIQQVVRGDSAAYFCASSPPTGTGYQPQHFGDGTRLSIL.

This clone was detected only once. The chain combines TRBV4-1 with TRBJ1-2, with TRBD1 as a possible D gene (5 bases). The CDR3 extends over 14 amino acids. Per germline, CDR1 MGHRA and CDR2 YSYEKL. The V end lost 7 bases, the J end lost 7 bases, and 19 bases lay between the germline ends. CDR3 loop: CASKPVGGRTGYTF. CDR3 coding DNA: TGCGCCAGCAAACCAGTGGGGGGTCGTACTGGCTACACCTTC.

The chain couples TRBV5-1 to TRBJ1-6; 7 bases are shared with TRBD1. Germline CDR1 and CDR2: SGHRS and YFSETQ. This CDR3 contains 19 residues. Losses at the gene ends were 1 base for V and 0 bases for J; bases not matched to a gene: 10. The CDR3 DNA follows: TGCGCCAGCAGCTTGACAGGGGAGATCTTAAGCTCCTATAATTCACCCCTCCACTTT. Translation gives CASSLTGEILSSYNSPLHF.

The rearrangement links TRBV6-1 to TRBJ1-4; the D gene is possibly TRBD1 (6 bases). The ends were cut back, 3 bases at V and 0 bases at J, with 8 bases in the middle. CDR1 and CDR2 from the germline V gene are MNHNS and SASEGT. The CDR3 has 15 amino acids. In DNA, the CDR3 is TGTGCCAGCAGTGACAGGGGAGCAACTAATGAAAAACTGTTTTTT. As protein: CASSDRGATNEKLFF.

The chain couples TRBV7-6 to TRBJ2-3; TRBD1 is a possible D gene (6 bases). Between the trimmed V and J ends, which lost 1 base and 1 base, there was a span of 9 bases. CDR1 is SGHVS and CDR2 is FNYEAQ in the germline V gene. This CDR3 has 15 amino acids. The CDR3 protein is CASSLGPGGTDTQYF. The CDR3 DNA follows: TGTGCCAGCAGCTTAGGTCCAGGGGGCACAGATACGCAGTATTTT.

The chain recombines TRBV9 with TRBJ1-6; 7 bases are a match to TRBD1. Trimming at V came to 4 bases and at J to 7 bases, leaving 11 bases not matched to a gene. This CDR3 has 16 amino acids. Germline CDR1 and CDR2: SGDLS and YYNGEE. The CDR3: CASSLGQDARNSPLHF. The CDR3 DNA is TGTGCCAGCAGCCTCGGACAGGACGCGAGGAATTCACCCCTCCACTTT.

The chain has TRBV24-1 and TRBJ1-1; 8 bases line up with TRBD1. V lost 3 bases, J lost 10 bases, and 6 bases stayed unmatched. Germline V gene data show CDR1 as KGHDR and CDR2 as SFDVKD. The CDR3 runs to 13 residues. Here the CDR3 DNA reads TGTGCCACCAGTGATCGGACAGGGAGGGGAGCTTTCTTT. Protein sequence: CATSDRTGRGAFF.

The rearrangement links TRBV5-4 to TRBJ2-2; 12 positions match TRBD2. V shed 8 bases, J shed 1 base, and the junction held 3 bases outside the gene matches. The germline V gene encodes CDR1 SGHNT and CDR2 YYREEE (reference sequence). This CDR3 contains 15 residues. The CDR3 coding sequence is TGTGCCAGTACTAGCGGGGGGTTGAACACCGGGGAGCTGTTTTTT. It codes for CASTSGGLNTGELFF.

The CDR3: CASSYLGAGSNQPQHF. Here the CDR3 DNA reads TGTGCCAGCAGTTACCTCGGGGCTGGGAGCAATCAGCCCCAGCATTTT. The genes are TRBV6-5 and TRBJ1-5; a weak D match, TRBD1 (5 bases). This CDR3 is built from 16 residues. Trimming cost V 2 bases and J 1 base, with 12 bases left between them. Germline CDR1 reads MNHEY; CDR2 reads SVGAGI.

This rearrangement joins TRBV11-2 to TRBJ2-1; D may be TRBD2 (6 bases). Looked up from germline, CDR1 is SGHAT and CDR2 is FQNNGV. The CDR3 contains 15 residues. Trimming left V 1 base short and J 6 bases short, with 13 bases between. CDR3 in amino acids: CASSLGGDVRNEQFF. The CDR3 DNA reads TGTGCCAGCAGCTTAGGCGGGGACGTCCGCAATGAGCAGTTCTTC.

This clone was recorded only once. The chain is built from TRBV10-1 and TRBJ2-7; D uncertain. Germline-derived CDR1 and CDR2 are WNHNN and SYGVQD (reference sequence). The CDR3 spans 12 residues. V was trimmed by 4 bases and J by 2 bases, leaving 6 bases between them. CDR3 nucleotides: TGCGCCAGCAGTGGAGACACCTACGAGCAGTACTTC. This translates into CASSGDTYEQYF.

This chain uses TRBV12-3 or TRBV12-4 with TRBJ1-2, with 10 bases that match TRBD1. This CDR3 has 13 residues. V trimming: 4 bases; J trimming: 7 bases; junction bases outside the gene matches: 3. The CDR3 DNA is TGTGCCAGCAGTTCGACAGGGGGCGTTGGCTACACCTTC. This gives the protein CASSSTGGVGYTF.

The chain has TRBV3-1 (or the pseudogene TRBV3-2) and TRBJ1-1; no reliable D call. Germline V gene sequence: CDR1 LGHDT, CDR2 YNNKEL (reference sequence). The CDR3 covers 12 residues. V was clipped by 1 base and J by 6 bases, with 6 bases between them. The CDR3 reads CASSQVPSEAFF. The CDR3 DNA follows: TGTGCCAGCAGCCAAGTGCCTTCTGAAGCTTTCTTT.

This chain uses TRBV7-8 with TRBJ2-2; D is possibly TRBD1 (6 bases). The CDR3 is 15 residues long. Trimming pared 5 bases from V and 1 base from J, leaving 11 bases between. Per the germline V gene, CDR1 is SGHVS and CDR2 is FQNEAQ. CDR3 sequence reads: CASSRDRWNTGELFF. The CDR3 DNA sequence: TGTGCCAGCAGCCGAGACAGGTGGAACACCGGGGAGCTGTTTTTT.

This rearrangement joins TRBV21-1 to TRBJ2-6; the table's D call, TRBD2, was not checked against the DNA. TRBV21-1 is given as a pseudogene. This CDR3 has 14 amino acids. The CDR3 DNA is TGTGCCAGCAAGCGGACCTCTGGGGCCAACGTCCTGACTTTC. Residues: CASKRTSGANVLTF.

This clone was seen more than once but under ten times. The chain employs TRBV3-1 (or the pseudogene TRBV3-2) and TRBJ1-1, with 10 nucleotides matching TRBD1. CDR3 length equals 15 residues. Germline V gene sequence: CDR1 LGHDT, CDR2 YNNKEL (reference sequence). V gave up 5 bases and J gave up 4 bases; unmatched junction bases: 7. The CDR3 sequence is CASSLRRDRGTEAFF. As DNA, the CDR3 is TGTGCCAGCAGCTTACGCCGGGACAGGGGCACTGAAGCTTTCTTT.